This is a list of T cell receptor beta chains from one sample in a study of blood T cell repertoires in COVID-19. Method: immunoSEQ multiplex PCR; TCRdb's copy keeps in-frame clones and lacks some. The data contain about 180,000 clones, about 83% of them singletons. Source material: peripheral blood. The receptors were sampled from a human donor in a cohort sampled during active COVID-19. CDR3s include the opening cysteine and the closing phenylalanine or tryptophan. D genes are given only for firm matches. Only part of the rows carry a size: once, few, many, or a class if the clone is expanded.

TRBV20-1	.	TRBJ2-3	.	TGCAGTGCTAGTGAATCCCGTGATACGCAGTATTTT	CSASESRDTQYF
TRBV25-1	TRBD1	TRBJ1-2	.	TGTGCCAGCCGCCGGACAGGGGAGGAGTATGGCTACACCTTC	CASRRTGEEYGYTF
TRBV11-2	.	TRBJ2-5	.	TGTGCCAGCAGCAGGCAGGTTCAAGAGACCCAGTACTTC	CASSRQVQETQYF
TRBV7-2	TRBD2	TRBJ2-2	.	TGTGCCAGCAGCCTCCGGAGAGGGATAGCGGGGTTGGGCACCGGGGAGCTGTTTTTT	CASSLRRGIAGLGTGELFF
TRBV9	TRBD1	TRBJ2-3	.	TGTGCCAGCAGCGTAGAGAGGTCCGGGACAGGGGGCACAGATACGCAGTATTTT	CASSVERSGTGGTDTQYF
TRBV15	TRBD2	TRBJ2-7	.	TGTGCCACCAGCAGAGATAGAGTAGCGGGGGCATACGAGCAGTACTTC	CATSRDRVAGAYEQYF
TRBV7-3	.	TRBJ2-3	.	TGTGCCAGCAGCAGGACTAGCACAGATACGCAGTATTTT	CASSRTSTDTQYF
TRBV14	.	TRBJ1-6	.	TGTGCCAGCAGCCAAGGAGCGGGTATGATCTATTCACCCCTCCACTTT	CASSQGAGMIYSPLHF
TRBV28	.	TRBJ1-1	few	TGTGCCAGCAGTGACAAGAACACTGAAGCTTTCTTT	CASSDKNTEAFF
TRBV24-1	TRBD2	TRBJ2-1	few	TGTGCCACCAGTGATTGGACTAGCGGGGCCAATGAGCAGTTCTTC	CATSDWTSGANEQFF
TRBV18	.	TRBJ2-1	few	TGTGCCAGCTCACCACCGTCGTTCGGTGAGCAGTTCTTC	CASSPPSFGEQFF
TRBV11-2	TRBD1	TRBJ1-1	once	TGTGCCAGCAGCTTATCAGGGGGAAGCACTGAAGCTTTCTTT	CASSLSGGSTEAFF
TRBV6-6	TRBD1	TRBJ1-6	.	TGTGCCAGCAGTACCAACGGACAGGGCAGCGGTTCACCCCTCCACTTT	CASSTNGQGSGSPLHF
TRBV7-8	.	TRBJ1-2	.	TGTGCCAGCAGCTTTGGGCAGAACTATGGCTACACCTTC	CASSFGQNYGYTF
TRBV25-1	.	TRBJ2-4	.	TGTGCCAGCAGGTCGACAGGAGCCATTCAGTACTTC	CASRSTGAIQYF
TRBV7-8	.	TRBJ1-1	.	TGTGCCAGCAGCTCCTCGCTTGGGAGGGTGAACACTGAAGCTTTCTTT	CASSSSLGRVNTEAFF
TRBV10-3	TRBD1	TRBJ1-1	.	TGTGCCATCAGCGGGACAGGCGGATCCGTCATCCATGAAGCTTTCTTT	CAISGTGGSVIHEAFF
TRBV20-1	.	TRBJ1-2	once	TGCAGTACTCAGGGAAATGGCTACACCTTC	CSTQGNGYTF
TRBV7-9	.	TRBJ2-7	few	TGTGCCAGCAGCTTAGCCAGCGGTAGCTCCTACGAGCAGTACTTC	CASSLASGSSYEQYF
TRBV28	.	TRBJ2-7	.	TGTGCCAGCAGTTCCTTCCGACGGGACTTCTCCTACGAGCAGTACTTC	CASSSFRRDFSYEQYF
TRBV18	.	TRBJ2-3	.	TGTGCCAGCTCACCCCCGACGAGGATTGATACGCAGTATTTT	CASSPPTRIDTQYF
TRBV12-5	.	TRBJ2-7	.	TGTGCTAGTGGTTTGGTGGAGGACTTCTACGAGCAGTACTTC	CASGLVEDFYEQYF
TRBV7-9	TRBD2	TRBJ2-3	.	TGTGCCAGCAGCTTAGCGCTAGCGGACTTCACAGATACGCAGTATTTT	CASSLALADFTDTQYF
TRBV12-3/TRBV12-4	.	TRBJ2-7	.	TGTGCCAGCAGTTCACAATACGAGCAGTACTTC	CASSSQYEQYF
TRBV5-8	.	TRBJ2-1	.	TGTGCCAGCAGCATTGGGGACTCTAAGCTCAATGAGCAGTTCTTC	CASSIGDSKLNEQFF
TRBV7-9	TRBD2	TRBJ2-7	.	TGTGCCAGCAGCTCCATATCCGGGGGGTTTACCTACGAGCAGTACTTC	CASSSISGGFTYEQYF
TRBV29-1	.	TRBJ1-4	.	TGCAGCGTTGATCGGGTTGGGGAAAAACTGTTTTTT	CSVDRVGEKLFF